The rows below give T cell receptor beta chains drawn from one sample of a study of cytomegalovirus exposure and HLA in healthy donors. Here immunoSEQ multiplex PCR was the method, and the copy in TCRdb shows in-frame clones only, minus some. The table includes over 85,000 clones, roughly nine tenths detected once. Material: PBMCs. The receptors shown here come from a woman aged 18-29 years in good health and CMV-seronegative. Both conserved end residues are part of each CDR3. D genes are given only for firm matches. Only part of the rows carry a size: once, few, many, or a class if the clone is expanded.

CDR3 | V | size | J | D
CASRLTGGEGTQYF | TRBV6-4 | . | TRBJ2-3 | TRBD2
CAWSPSDLLRSYEQYF | TRBV30 | once | TRBJ2-7 | .
CASSLAPSGSYGYTF | TRBV7-9 | . | TRBJ1-2 | .
CASSQDLGQPQHF | TRBV4-2 | . | TRBJ1-5 | .
CASSFRQGPFEKLFF | TRBV7-2 | . | TRBJ1-4 | TRBD1
CATSPVNQETQYF | TRBV5-6 | . | TRBJ2-5 | .
CASSLASGLAGGELFF | TRBV7-9 | . | TRBJ2-2 | TRBD2
CASSSLAGGYGYTF | TRBV7-8 | few | TRBJ1-2 | .
CASSYGSPLGEKLFF | TRBV6-5 | . | TRBJ1-4 | .
CASSYPGFYGYTF | TRBV7-2 | . | TRBJ1-2 | .
CASSLLARGSGNTIYF | TRBV7-2 | . | TRBJ1-3 | .
CAWSDETGYQPQHF | TRBV30 | . | TRBJ1-5 | TRBD1
CSVAGRASYEQYF | TRBV29-1 | once | TRBJ2-7 | TRBD2
CASSQPGTGFTDTQYF | TRBV18 | . | TRBJ2-3 | TRBD1
CASSTNRAGNTIYF | TRBV6-1 | . | TRBJ1-3 | .
CASSLSGGYEQYF | TRBV27 | . | TRBJ2-7 | TRBD2
CASSTIGVNLIHF | TRBV7-9 | few | TRBJ1-6 | .
CASNPAGGTGELFF | TRBV19 | . | TRBJ2-2 | TRBD2
CASSPWDRTGEQYF | TRBV27 | . | TRBJ2-7 | TRBD1
CASSERGSGNTIYF | TRBV6-1 | . | TRBJ1-3 | .
CASSARDRGLEQYF | TRBV7-2 | . | TRBJ2-7 | TRBD1
CAWSVDSSGANVLTF | TRBV30 | . | TRBJ2-6 | .
CASSSFSGGEQFF | TRBV28 | . | TRBJ2-1 | TRBD2
CAWSRGPGQETQYF | TRBV30 | . | TRBJ2-5 | .
CASSLFGTGFNNEQFF | TRBV7-9 | once | TRBJ2-1 | TRBD1
CASSLGVNYGYTF | TRBV7-8 | once | TRBJ1-2 | .
CASSHRQGASTEAFF | TRBV4-1 | . | TRBJ1-1 | TRBD1
CASSTPGGTQYF | TRBV7-3 | . | TRBJ2-3 | TRBD2
CASSMGRGQGNQPQHF | TRBV19 | . | TRBJ1-5 | TRBD1
CASSGTEFIGPQHF | TRBV6-1 | . | TRBJ1-5 | .
CASSLPVSYNEQFF | TRBV5-7 | few | TRBJ2-1 | .
CASSFLGGSGSDTQYF | TRBV11-2 | once | TRBJ2-3 | TRBD2
CASSQGGYGYTF | TRBV28 | . | TRBJ1-2 | .
CAWKPGQNANYGYTF | TRBV30 | . | TRBJ1-2 | TRBD1
CAISSDNSNQPQHF | TRBV10-3 | . | TRBJ1-5 | .
CASSGFLAGSTDTQYF | TRBV7-9 | . | TRBJ2-3 | TRBD2
CASSIQGARSEAFF | TRBV19 | . | TRBJ1-1 | TRBD1
CASSFSGMGTDTQYF | TRBV5-1 | once | TRBJ2-3 | TRBD2
CASTRDGNQPQHF | TRBV5-1 | . | TRBJ1-5 | .